The TCR beta chain under discussion was sequenced for a study of cytotoxic CD8 clonotypes in ibrutinib-treated CLL. The assay was immunoSEQ multiplex PCR, and TCRdb's table has in-frame clones only and misses some. The sample lists more than 150,000 clones, over 55% occurring once. The CDR3 length is 16 residues. Trimming pared 0 bases from V and 1 base from J, leaving 10 bases between. The germline gives CDR1 MNHNY, CDR2 SVGAGI (reference sequence). This receptor was identified in a human donor with chronic lymphocytic leukemia. The starting material was PBMCs, obtained after 24 months of ibrutinib treatment. This chain uses TRBV6-6 with TRBJ2-4; D perhaps matches TRBD1 (5 bases). The CDR3 loop reads CASSYSQGLAKNIQYF. The CDR3, as DNA: TGTGCCAGCAGTTACTCTCAGGGTTTGGCCAAAAACATTCAGTACTTC.